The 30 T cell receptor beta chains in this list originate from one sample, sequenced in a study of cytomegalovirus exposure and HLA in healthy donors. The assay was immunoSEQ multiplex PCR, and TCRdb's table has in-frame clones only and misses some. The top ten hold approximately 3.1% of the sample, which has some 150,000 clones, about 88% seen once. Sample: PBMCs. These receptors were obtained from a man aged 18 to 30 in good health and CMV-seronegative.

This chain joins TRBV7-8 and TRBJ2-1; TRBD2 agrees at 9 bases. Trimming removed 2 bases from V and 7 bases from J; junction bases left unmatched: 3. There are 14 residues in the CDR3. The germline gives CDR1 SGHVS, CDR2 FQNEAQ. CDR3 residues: CASSLLAGRNEQFF. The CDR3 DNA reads TGTGCCAGCAGCTTACTAGCGGGGAGAAATGAGCAGTTCTTC.

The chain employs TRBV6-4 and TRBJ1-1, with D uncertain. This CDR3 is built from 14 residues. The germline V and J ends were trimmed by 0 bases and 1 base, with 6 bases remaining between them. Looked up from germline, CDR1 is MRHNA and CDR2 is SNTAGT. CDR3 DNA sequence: TGTGCCAGCAGTGACTCGGGCCCGAACACTGAAGCTTTCTTT. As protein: CASSDSGPNTEAFF.

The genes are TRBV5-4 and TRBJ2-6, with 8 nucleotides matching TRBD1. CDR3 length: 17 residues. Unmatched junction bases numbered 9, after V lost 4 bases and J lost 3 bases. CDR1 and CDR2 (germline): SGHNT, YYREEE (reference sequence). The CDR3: CASSQGTGGSGANVLTF. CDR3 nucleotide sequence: TGTGCCAGCAGCCAAGGGACAGGTGGGAGTGGGGCCAACGTCCTGACTTTC.

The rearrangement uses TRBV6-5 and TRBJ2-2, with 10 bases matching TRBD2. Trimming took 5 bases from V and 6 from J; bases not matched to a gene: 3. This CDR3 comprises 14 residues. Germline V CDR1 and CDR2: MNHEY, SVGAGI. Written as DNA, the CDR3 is TGTGCCAGCAGTCCTAGCGGGAGTGCCGGGGAGCTGTTTTTT. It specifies CASSPSGSAGELFF.

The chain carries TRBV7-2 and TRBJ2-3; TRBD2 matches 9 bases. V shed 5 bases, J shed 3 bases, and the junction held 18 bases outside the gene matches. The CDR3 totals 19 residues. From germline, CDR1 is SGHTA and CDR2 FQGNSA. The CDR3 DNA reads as TGTGCCAGCAGCCCCCACCGGCTAGCGGGACGGGGGAAGACAGATACGCAGTATTTT. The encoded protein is CASSPHRLAGRGKTDTQYF.

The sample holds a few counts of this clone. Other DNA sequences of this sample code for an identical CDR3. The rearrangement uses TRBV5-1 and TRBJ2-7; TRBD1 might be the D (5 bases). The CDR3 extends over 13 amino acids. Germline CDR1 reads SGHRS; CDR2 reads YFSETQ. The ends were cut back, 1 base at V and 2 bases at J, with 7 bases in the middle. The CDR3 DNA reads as TGCGCCAGCAGCTTGACAGGAACCTACGAGCAGTACTTC. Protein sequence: CASSLTGTYEQYF.

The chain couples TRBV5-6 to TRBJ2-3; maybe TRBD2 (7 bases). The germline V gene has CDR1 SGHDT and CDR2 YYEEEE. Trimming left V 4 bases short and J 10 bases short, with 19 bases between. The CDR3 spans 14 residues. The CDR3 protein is CASSGRRGGPAQYF. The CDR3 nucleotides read TGTGCCAGCAGCGGAAGGAGGGGGGGTCCGGCGCAGTATTTT.

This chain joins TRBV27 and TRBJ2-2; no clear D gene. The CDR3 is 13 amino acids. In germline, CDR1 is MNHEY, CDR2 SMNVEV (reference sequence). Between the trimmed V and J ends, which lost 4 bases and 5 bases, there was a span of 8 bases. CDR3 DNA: TGTGCCAGCAGTTATCTCGGGACCGGGGAGCTGTTTTTT. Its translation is CASSYLGTGELFF.

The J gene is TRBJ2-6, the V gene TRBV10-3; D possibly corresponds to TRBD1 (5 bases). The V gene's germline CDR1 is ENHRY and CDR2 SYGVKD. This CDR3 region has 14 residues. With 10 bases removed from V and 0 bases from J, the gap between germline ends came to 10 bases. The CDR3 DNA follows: TGTGCCACACAGGTCTTCTCTGGGGCCAACGTCCTGACTTTC. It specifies CATQVFSGANVLTF.

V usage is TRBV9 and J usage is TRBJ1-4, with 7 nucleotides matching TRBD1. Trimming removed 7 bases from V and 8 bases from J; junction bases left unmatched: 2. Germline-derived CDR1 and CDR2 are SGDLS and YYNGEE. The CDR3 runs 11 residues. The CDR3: CASAGGEKLFF. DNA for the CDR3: TGTGCCAGCGCAGGGGGAGAAAAACTGTTTTTT. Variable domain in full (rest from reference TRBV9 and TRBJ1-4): DSGVTQTPKHLITATGQRVTLRCSPRSGDLSVYWYQQSLDQGLQFLIQYYNGEERAKGNILERFSAQQFPDLHSELNLSSLELGDSALYFCASAGGEKLFFGSGTQLSVL.

CDR3: CASGGTSSYNEQFF. In DNA, the CDR3 is TGTGCATCTGGGGGGACTAGCTCCTACAATGAGCAGTTCTTC. The gene calls are TRBV19 and TRBJ2-1; 8 bases line up with TRBD2. This CDR3 comprises 14 residues. Looked up from germline, CDR1 is LNHDA and CDR2 is SQIVND (reference sequence).

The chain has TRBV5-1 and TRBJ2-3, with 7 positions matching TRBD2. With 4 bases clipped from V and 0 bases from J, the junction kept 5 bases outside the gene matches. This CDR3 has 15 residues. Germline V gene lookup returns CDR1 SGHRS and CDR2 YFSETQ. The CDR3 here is CASSVLSGSTDTQYF. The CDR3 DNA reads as TGCGCCAGCAGCGTTCTTAGCGGGAGCACAGATACGCAGTATTTT. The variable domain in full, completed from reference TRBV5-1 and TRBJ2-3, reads KAGVTQTPRYLIKTRGQQVTLSCSPISGHRSVSWYQQTPGQGLQFLFEYFSETQRNKGNFPGRFSGRQFSNSRSEMNVSTLELGDSALYLCASSVLSGSTDTQYFGPGTRLTVL.

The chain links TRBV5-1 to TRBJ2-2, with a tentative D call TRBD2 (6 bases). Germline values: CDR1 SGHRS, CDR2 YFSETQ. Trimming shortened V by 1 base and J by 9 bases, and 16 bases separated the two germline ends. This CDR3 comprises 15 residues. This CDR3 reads CASSLTGGAARELFF. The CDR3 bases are TGCGCCAGCAGCTTGACCGGGGGAGCCGCTCGGGAGCTGTTTTTT.

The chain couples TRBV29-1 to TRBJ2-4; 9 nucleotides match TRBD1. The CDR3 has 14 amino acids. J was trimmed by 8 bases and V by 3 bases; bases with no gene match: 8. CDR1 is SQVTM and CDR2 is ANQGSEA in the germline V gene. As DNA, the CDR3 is TGCAGCGTTGAGGGACAGGGCAAGGGATACATTCAGTACTTC. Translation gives CSVEGQGKGYIQYF.

CDR3 sequence reads: CASSQETGSHGYTF. The DNA of the CDR3 is TGTGCCAGCAGCCAAGAGACAGGGTCCCATGGCTACACCTTC. The rearrangement uses TRBV4-2 and TRBJ1-2, with 7 positions matching TRBD1. The CDR3 runs to 14 residues. CDR1 and CDR2 (germline): LGHNA, YNFKEQ. After removal of 0 bases from V and 6 bases from J, the junction contained 4 bases not matched to a gene.

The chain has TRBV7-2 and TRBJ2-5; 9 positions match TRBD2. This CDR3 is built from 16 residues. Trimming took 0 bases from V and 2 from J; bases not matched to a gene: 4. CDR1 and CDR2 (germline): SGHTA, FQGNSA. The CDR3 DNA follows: TGTGCCAGCAGCTTAGCGGGACTAGCCCCACAAGAGACCCAGTACTTC. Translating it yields CASSLAGLAPQETQYF. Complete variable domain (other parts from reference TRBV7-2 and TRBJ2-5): GAGVSQSPSNKVTEKGKDVELRCDPISGHTALYWYRQSLGQGLEFLIYFQGNSAPDKSGLPSDRFSAERTGGSVSTLTIQRTQQEDSAVYLCASSLAGLAPQETQYFGPGTRLLVL.

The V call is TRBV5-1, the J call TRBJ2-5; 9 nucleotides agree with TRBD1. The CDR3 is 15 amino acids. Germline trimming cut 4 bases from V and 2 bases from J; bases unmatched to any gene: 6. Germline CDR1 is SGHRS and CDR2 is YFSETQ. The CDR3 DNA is TGCGCCAGCAGCGGGGGGACAGGGCCGCAAGAGACCCAGTACTTC. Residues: CASSGGTGPQETQYF.

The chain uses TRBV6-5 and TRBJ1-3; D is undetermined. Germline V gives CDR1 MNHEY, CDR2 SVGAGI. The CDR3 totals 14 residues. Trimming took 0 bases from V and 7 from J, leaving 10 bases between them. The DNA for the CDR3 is TGTGCCAGCAGTTACTCGAAGGAGCGGAACACCATATATTTT. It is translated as CASSYSKERNTIYF.

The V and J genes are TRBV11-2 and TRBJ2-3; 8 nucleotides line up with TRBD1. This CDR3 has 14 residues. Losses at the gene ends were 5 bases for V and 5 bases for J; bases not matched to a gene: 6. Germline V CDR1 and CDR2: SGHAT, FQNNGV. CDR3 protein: CASSRTGKVDTQYF. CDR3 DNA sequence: TGTGCCAGCAGCCGGACAGGGAAGGTAGATACGCAGTATTTT.

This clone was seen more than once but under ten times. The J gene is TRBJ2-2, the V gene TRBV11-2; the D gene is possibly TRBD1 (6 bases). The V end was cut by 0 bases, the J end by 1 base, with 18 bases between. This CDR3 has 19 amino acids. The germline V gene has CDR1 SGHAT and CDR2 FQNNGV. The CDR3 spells CASSLDNEGETWNTGELFF. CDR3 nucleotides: TGTGCCAGCAGCTTAGATAATGAGGGGGAGACATGGAACACCGGGGAGCTGTTTTTT.

CDR3 sequence reads: CASSPPDWQETQYF. Written as DNA, the CDR3 is TGTGCCAGCTCACCACCCGACTGGCAGGAGACCCAGTACTTC. V is TRBV18 and J is TRBJ2-5; D gene unclear. The CDR3 is 14 residues long. V was clipped by 0 bases and J by 5 bases, with 10 bases between them. The germline gives CDR1 KGHSH, CDR2 LQKENI. Full variable domain (missing parts from reference TRBV18 and TRBJ2-5): NAGVMQNPRHLVRRRGQEARLRCSPMKGHSHVYWYRQLPEEGLKFMVYLQKENIIDESGMPKERFSAEFPKEGPSILRIQQVVRGDSAAYFCASSPPDWQETQYFGPGTRLLVL.

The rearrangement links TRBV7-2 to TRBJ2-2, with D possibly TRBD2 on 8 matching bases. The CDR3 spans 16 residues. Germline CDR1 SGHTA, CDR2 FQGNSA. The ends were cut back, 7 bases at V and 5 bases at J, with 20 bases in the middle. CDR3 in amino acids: CASIPRGASGTGELFF. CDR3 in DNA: TGTGCCAGCATCCCCAGGGGGGCTAGCGGGACCGGGGAGCTGTTTTTT.

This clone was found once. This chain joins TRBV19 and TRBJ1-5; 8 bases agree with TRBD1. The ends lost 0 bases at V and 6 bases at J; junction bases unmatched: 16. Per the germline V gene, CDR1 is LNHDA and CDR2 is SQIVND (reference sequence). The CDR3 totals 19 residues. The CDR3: CASSIEGLSAGGAGQPQHF. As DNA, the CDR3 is TGTGCCAGTAGTATAGAGGGTTTGTCGGCAGGGGGCGCGGGTCAGCCCCAGCATTTT.

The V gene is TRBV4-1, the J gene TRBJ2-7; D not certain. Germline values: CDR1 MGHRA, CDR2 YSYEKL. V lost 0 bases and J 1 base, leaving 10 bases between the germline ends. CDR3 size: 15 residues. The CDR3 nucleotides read TGCGCCAGCAGCCAAGATCCAGGTTCTTCCTACGAGCAGTACGTC. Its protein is CASSQDPGSSYEQYV.

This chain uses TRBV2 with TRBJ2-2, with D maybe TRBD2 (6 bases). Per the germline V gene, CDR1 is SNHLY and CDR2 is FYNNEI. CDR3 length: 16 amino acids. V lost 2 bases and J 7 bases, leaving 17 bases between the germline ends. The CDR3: CASSERAGGWSGELFF. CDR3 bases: TGTGCCAGCAGTGAACGAGCGGGCGGATGGAGCGGGGAGCTGTTTTTT.

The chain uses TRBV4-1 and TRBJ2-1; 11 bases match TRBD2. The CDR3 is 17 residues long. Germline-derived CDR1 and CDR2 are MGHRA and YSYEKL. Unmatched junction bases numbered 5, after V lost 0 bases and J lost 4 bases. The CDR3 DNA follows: TGCGCCAGCAGCCAAGATTGGGCTAGCGGGGGGTACAATGAGCAGTTCTTC. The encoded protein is CASSQDWASGGYNEQFF.

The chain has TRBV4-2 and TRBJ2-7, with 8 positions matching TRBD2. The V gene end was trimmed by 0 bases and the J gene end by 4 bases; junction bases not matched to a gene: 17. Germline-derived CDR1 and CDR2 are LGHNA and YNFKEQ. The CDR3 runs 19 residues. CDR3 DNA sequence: TGTGCCAGCAGCCAAGACTCCCCTCCCCCAGCGGGAGTTTTTTACGAGCAGTACTTC. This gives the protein CASSQDSPPPAGVFYEQYF.

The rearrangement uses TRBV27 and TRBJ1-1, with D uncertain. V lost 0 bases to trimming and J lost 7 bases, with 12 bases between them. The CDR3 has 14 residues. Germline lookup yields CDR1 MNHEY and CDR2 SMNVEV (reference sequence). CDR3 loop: CASSLSTRAYEAFF. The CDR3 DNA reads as TGTGCCAGCAGTTTATCCACGCGCGCCTATGAAGCTTTCTTT.

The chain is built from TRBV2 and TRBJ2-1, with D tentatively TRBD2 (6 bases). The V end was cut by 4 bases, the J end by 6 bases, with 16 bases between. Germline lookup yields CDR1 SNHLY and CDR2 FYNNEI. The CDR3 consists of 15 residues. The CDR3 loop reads CASSVERVGPNEQFF. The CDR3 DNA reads TGTGCCAGCAGTGTGGAGCGGGTTGGTCCCAATGAGCAGTTCTTC.

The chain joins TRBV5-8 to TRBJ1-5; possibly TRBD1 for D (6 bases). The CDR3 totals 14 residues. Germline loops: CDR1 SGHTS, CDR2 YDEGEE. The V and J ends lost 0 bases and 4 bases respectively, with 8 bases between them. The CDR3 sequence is CASSLVRGNQPQHF. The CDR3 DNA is TGTGCCAGCAGCTTGGTAAGGGGGAATCAGCCCCAGCATTTT.